This T cell receptor beta chain was documented in a study of graft-versus-host responses after intestinal transplantation (dated by TCRdb to the early 2020s). Turning to the overall study: The transplants that recipients got were multivisceral, liver-intestinal, or isolated intestinal. To identify alloreactive clones, pre-transplant mixed lymphocyte reaction products were sequenced and then compared with unstimulated pre-transplant donor and recipient T cells. Donor T cell macrochimerism was defined as a peak of at least 4% donor T cells among recipient peripheral blood mononuclear cells. Rather than going through the commercial service, samples from a few later patients were sequenced in-house on an Illumina MiSeq and processed with MiXCR. Every recipient was given anti-thymocyte globulin induction, then maintenance tacrolimus and steroids for approximately 3 years. Of the roughly 23 intestinal transplant recipients enrolled in the cohort, one of whom was a retransplant, a few patients without pretransplant specimens were excluded. Graft-versus-host and host-versus-graft alloreactive T cell clones were tracked in the graft, circulation and bone marrow after intestinal transplantation using bulk TCR-beta CDR3 sequencing. Here is what the overall study found, with its caveats: In the allografts of patients with donor T cell macrochimerism, GvH to HvG T cell clonal ratios were high. Conclusions were limited by the relatively low number and heterogeneity of intestinal transplant patients. Early after transplant, peak levels of circulating GvH clones were found to be associated with declines in HvG clones. GvH clones were detected in recipient bone marrow, and some of these GvH clones were observed earlier in ileal mucosa or blood, consistent with an intestinal mucosal origin.

Per the publication, the time point label means: cells obtained before transplantation from donor or recipient. CD3+CD4+ and CD3+CD8+ populations were FACS-sorted from unstimulated pre-transplant donor and recipient cells taken from spleen or lymph nodes. As concerns this clone: What this receptor recognizes is not known. No much larger clonotype is one base removed from it; base qualities were not supplied.

V and J lose 6 bases and 7 bases, and a span of 9 bases separates them. CDR1 SQVTM and CDR2 ANQGSEA were looked up in the germline V gene. From the cysteine through the phenylalanine, the CDR3 covers 11 amino acids. The CDR3 DNA has 33 bases and is translated from base 1. The method was the immunoSEQ multiplex PCR assay. In most patients, genomic DNA was isolated using the Qiagen DNeasy Blood and Tissue Kit and sent frozen to Adaptive Biotechnologies for TCR sequencing. For most patients, genomic DNA was subjected to high-throughput TCR-beta CDR3 sequencing by Adaptive Biotechnologies. As for the original processing: TCR sequencing data for around 19 patients were retrieved from Adaptive's ImmunoSEQ software; a few other patients were processed with MiXCR and VDJtools. To correct CD4 versus CD8 sorting errors, sequences present in both subsets at a frequency ratio below 5:1 were removed. CDR3 nucleotide sequences shared between donor and recipient were removed because their origin could not be assigned. Alloreactive clones required at least 2-fold expansion over unstimulated cells and minimum CFSE-low frequency of 0.002% (template counts) or 0.001% (read counts). A clone was considered mappable if detected in the sequenced pre-transplant spleen, lymph node, or MLR CFSE-low populations of the donor or recipient. Cumulative frequency of alloreactive clones was calculated as a percentage of all sequences weighted by copy number. TCRdb retrieved this table from immuneACCESS and kept in-frame rearrangements only. Not all clones are present; in checked studies, unresolved V genes account for under half, and no reason is known for the remainder. D and trimming come from the DNA, and the V and J calls and clone size come from that table. Counted in this sample were about 86,000 clones; 83% of them appeared once. The ten most abundant clones make up about a sixth of the sample.

The chain links TRBV29-1 with TRBJ1-4; the D gene is unclear. Sequencing was performed on unstimulated CD8+ T cells sorted from spleen or lymph node cells, taken before intestinal transplant. The sequence was collected from a human donor who received an intestinal transplant. The CDR3 amino acid sequence is: CSVLRGEKLFF. The bases are TGCAGCGTGCTGCGGGGTGAAAAACTGTTTTTT.